Each of the 2 T cell receptor beta chains below was sequenced from the same sample in a study of shared clonotypes between healthy human individuals. The assay was immunoSEQ multiplex PCR, and TCRdb's table has in-frame clones only and misses some. The repertoire includes around 530,000 clones, around 81% of them detected once, and more than 10% sits in the top ten. The source material was PBMCs. Receptors were obtained from a woman in her thirties or forties in good health. Some clones in this sample may be carry-over from other donors' samples.

This clone was counted once. The rearrangement links TRBV28 to TRBJ1-5, with D unclear. The V gene lost 4 bases and the J gene lost 6 bases, with 10 bases spanning the gap. The CDR3 loop spans 13 amino acids. CDR1 MDHEN and CDR2 SYDVKM come from the germline V gene. The CDR3 DNA follows: TGTGCCAGCAGTTCAGGCACCACTCAGCCCCAGCATTTT. It encodes CASSSGTTQPQHF.

The chain is built from TRBV5-1 and TRBJ1-1; the match to TRBD1 covers 7 bases. The CDR3 spans 14 residues. V was pared by 6 bases and J by 2 bases, with 7 bases of the junction left unmatched. Germline V gives CDR1 SGHRS, CDR2 YFSETQ. The chain's CDR3 is CASTWTGPNTEAFF. DNA for the CDR3: TGCGCCAGCACCTGGACAGGCCCAAACACTGAAGCTTTCTTT.